The 20 T cell receptor beta chains listed next were all sequenced from one sample in a study of vaccination and CD4 T cells after COVID-19. The antigens these receptors bind are not known. The treatment: roughly 10-day PBMC culture with coronavirus spike peptide pools or control peptides (ViraFEST assay). Sequencing of DNA taken from cultured CD4+ T cells relied on the Oncomine TCR Beta short-read assay. Using its own MiXCR run on the PCR reads, TCRdb lists one record per CDR3 protein. The sample has some 13,000 distinct CDR3 sequences; around 50% are singletons. The sequenced sample consisted of CD4+ T cells from blood, cultured in vitro. The receptors shown here come from a human donor who had recovered from COVID-19.

The chain combines TRBV12-3 or TRBV12-4 with TRBJ1-6, with D perhaps matching TRBD1 (5 bases). The CDR3 is made up of 13 amino acids. The germline V and J ends were trimmed by 7 bases and 7 bases, with 11 bases remaining between them. The CDR3 DNA is TGTGCCAGCAAACCTGGGGCAAATTCACCCCTCCACTTT. It codes for CASKPGANSPLHF.

J is TRBJ2-7 and V is TRBV7-2; D gene ambiguous. CDR1 SGHTA and CDR2 FQGNSA come from the germline V gene. Trimming shortened V by 0 bases and J by 0 bases, and 9 bases separated the two germline ends. The CDR3 is 15 residues long. CDR3 bases: TGTGCCAGCAGCTTAGCGTTTGGCGTCTCCTACGAGCAGTACTTC. Its translation is CASSLAFGVSYEQYF.

The rearrangement uses TRBV12-3 or TRBV12-4 and TRBJ2-2; perhaps D is TRBD1 or TRBD2 (5 bases each). The germline V and J ends were trimmed by 5 bases and 1 base, with 11 bases remaining between them. The CDR3 contains 15 residues. CDR3 residues: CASSPGRRNTGELFF. As DNA, the CDR3 is TGTGCCAGCAGTCCGGGACGGAGGAACACCGGGGAGCTGTTTTTT.

The table lists this clonotype with a few counts. The V call is TRBV6-1, the J call TRBJ1-5; D is perhaps TRBD1 (6 bases). The CDR3 is 15 amino acids. V shed 6 bases and J shed 5 bases, with 17 bases lying between them. From germline, CDR1 is MNHNS and CDR2 SASEGT. The CDR3 sequence is CASSRSGGAYQPQHF. The CDR3 bases are TGTGCCAGCAGCCGTTCTGGGGGGGCATATCAGCCCCAGCATTTT.

This chain links TRBV28 with TRBJ2-7; 7 positions agree with TRBD1. CDR1 is MDHEN and CDR2 is SYDVKM in the germline V gene. V lost 7 bases and J lost 3; bases outside the gene matches: 9. CDR3 length: 14 amino acids. The CDR3 loop reads CASKTKGQFYEQYF. In DNA, the CDR3 is TGTGCCAGCAAAACAAAGGGACAGTTCTACGAGCAGTACTTC. Using reference TRBV28 and TRBJ2-7 for the parts outside the CDR3, the full variable domain is DVKVTQSSRYLVKRTGEKVFLECVQDMDHENMFWYRQDPGLGLRLIYFSYDVKMKEKGDIPEGYSVSREKKERFSLILESASTNQTSMYLCASKTKGQFYEQYFGPGTRLTVT.

J is TRBJ2-7 and V is TRBV6-1; no firm D call. The CDR3 consists of 11 residues. Germline CDR1 MNHNS, CDR2 SASEGT. V was shortened by 0 bases and J by 5 bases, with 2 bases between the two germline ends. The CDR3 DNA is TGTGCCAGCAGTGAAGCCAACGAGCAGTACTTC. Encoded protein: CASSEANEQYF.

This clonotype was counted once. The chain is built from TRBV29-1 and TRBJ2-5; 8 nucleotides line up with TRBD2. Germline CDR1 SQVTM, CDR2 ANQGSEA. This CDR3 is built from 15 residues. With V trimmed by 3 bases and J by 2 bases, 8 bases remained unmatched. CDR3 protein: CSVDTGAGVQETQYF. The CDR3 DNA reads TGCAGCGTTGACACAGGAGCGGGAGTTCAAGAGACCCAGTACTTC.

The chain links TRBV6-1 to TRBJ1-6; D unclear. The V end lost 7 bases, the J end lost 7 bases, and 14 bases lay between the germline ends. CDR1 is MNHNS and CDR2 is SASEGT in the germline V gene. CDR3 length equals 14 residues. This CDR3 reads CASTPSRNNSPLHF. In DNA, the CDR3 is TGTGCCAGCACCCCCTCCCGGAACAATTCACCCCTCCACTTT.

The chain employs TRBV12-3 or TRBV12-4 and TRBJ2-2; 8 bases align to TRBD1. Trimming cost V 6 bases and J 5 bases; bases outside gene matches: 8. The CDR3 covers 15 residues. The CDR3 reads CASRGDRRETGELFF. The CDR3 DNA reads as TGTGCCAGCAGGGGGGACAGGAGAGAAACCGGGGAGCTGTTTTTT.

Within the sample, this clonotype is medium-sized. The CDR3 loop is CASSRGQGTAEAFF. CDR3 coding DNA: TGTGCCAGTAGTAGGGGACAGGGTACTGCTGAAGCTTTCTTT. V usage is TRBV19 and J usage is TRBJ1-1; TRBD1 agrees at 9 bases. Germline V lookup: CDR1 LNHDA, CDR2 SQIVND (reference sequence). V shed 4 bases and J 6 bases; nucleotides not matched to a gene: 6. This CDR3 is built from 14 residues.

This chain links TRBV18 with TRBJ1-5; 7 nucleotides align to TRBD1. V shed 6 bases, J shed 6 bases, and the junction held 17 bases outside the gene matches. The CDR3 has 17 residues. Germline CDR1 reads KGHSH; CDR2 reads LQKENI. The CDR3 DNA sequence: TGTGCCAGCTCCCTCAATGGAGGGGGCGAGTTGGGTCAGCCCCAGCATTTT. Its translation is CASSLNGGGELGQPQHF.

This clonotype came up once. The chain uses TRBV20-1 and TRBJ2-7; D is perhaps TRBD2 (6 bases). Germline V gene lookup returns CDR1 DFQATT and CDR2 SNEGSKA (reference sequence). The CDR3 loop spans 13 amino acids. The germline V and J ends were trimmed by 6 bases and 0 bases, with 12 bases remaining between them. The CDR3 spells CSAPGRGSYEQYF. The CDR3 DNA follows: TGCAGTGCCCCAGGGCGGGGCTCCTACGAGCAGTACTTC.

This chain uses TRBV6-1 with TRBJ2-7; no reliable D call. Germline CDR1 and CDR2: MNHNS and SASEGT. V lost 6 bases to trimming and J lost 0 bases, with 15 bases between them. This CDR3 has 15 residues. The CDR3 region has the DNA TGTGCCAGCAGGAAGGACCCGACGGGCTCCTACGAGCAGTACTTC. It translates to CASRKDPTGSYEQYF.

This chain connects TRBV20-1 to TRBJ1-3; D not certain. Trimming pared 0 bases from V and 7 bases from J, leaving 4 bases between. Germline V gene data show CDR1 as DFQATT and CDR2 as SNEGSKA (reference sequence). CDR3 length: 11 residues. The CDR3 DNA is TGCAGTGCTAGAGAAGGGAACACCATATATTTT. Amino acid sequence: CSAREGNTIYF.

The V call is TRBV7-8, the J call TRBJ2-3; 13 nucleotides match TRBD2. The junction had 3 bases not matched to a gene; V was cut back by 3 bases and J by 3 bases. Germline V lookup: CDR1 SGHVS, CDR2 FQNEAQ. The CDR3 has 16 amino acids. The CDR3 spells CASSFTSGRGTDTQYF. The CDR3 coding sequence is TGTGCCAGCAGCTTTACTAGCGGGAGGGGTACAGATACGCAGTATTTT.

With respect to this clonotype: The junction and the germline gene differ at one end; a read error may be behind it. Here the CDR3 reads CASRRKTSGRAAVF. The CDR3 DNA is TGCGCCAGCAGACGTAAGACTAGCGGGAGGGCCGCGGTATTC. The chain recombines TRBV10-1 with TRBJ2-4, with 14 bases fitting TRBD2. Looked up from germline, CDR1 is WNHNN and CDR2 is SYGVQD (reference sequence). This CDR3 is built from 14 residues.

This chain links TRBV3-1 with TRBJ2-7; D perhaps matches TRBD2 (6 bases). CDR1 is LGHDT, CDR2 YNNKEL, per germline (reference sequence). V lost 2 bases, J lost 5 bases, and 13 bases lay in between. CDR3 size: 14 residues. The CDR3 reads CASSQLASENEQYF. The CDR3 DNA reads as TGTGCCAGCAGCCAATTAGCTAGCGAGAACGAGCAGTACTTC.

This clonotype was observed a few times. The chain recombines TRBV20-1 with TRBJ2-5; 7 nucleotides line up with TRBD2. The CDR3 is 15 amino acids. The germline gives CDR1 DFQATT, CDR2 SNEGSKA (reference sequence). Unmatched junction bases numbered 8, after V lost 3 bases and J lost 1 base. CDR3 nucleotides: TGCAGTGCTAGTAAGGCTAGCGGTCCCCAAGAGACCCAGTACTTC. It yields the protein CSASKASGPQETQYF.

The CDR3 coding sequence is TGTGCCACCAGTGACCGAAACCAGGACAGGAGCACAGATACGCAGTATTTT. It specifies CATSDRNQDRSTDTQYF. V is TRBV24-1 and J is TRBJ2-3; 7 nucleotides align to TRBD1. The V segment lost 4 bases and the J segment 0 bases; nucleotides outside the gene matches: 9. CDR3 size: 17 residues. Germline V gives CDR1 KGHDR, CDR2 SFDVKD.

The J gene is TRBJ2-2, the V gene TRBV28; D remains unclear. This CDR3 is built from 14 residues. Germline V gene data show CDR1 as MDHEN and CDR2 as SYDVKM. The V gene lost 4 bases and the J gene lost 4 bases, with 10 bases spanning the gap. The CDR3 coding sequence is TGTGCCAGCAGTTACGCAGACCCCACCGGGGAGCTGTTTTTT. Protein sequence: CASSYADPTGELFF.